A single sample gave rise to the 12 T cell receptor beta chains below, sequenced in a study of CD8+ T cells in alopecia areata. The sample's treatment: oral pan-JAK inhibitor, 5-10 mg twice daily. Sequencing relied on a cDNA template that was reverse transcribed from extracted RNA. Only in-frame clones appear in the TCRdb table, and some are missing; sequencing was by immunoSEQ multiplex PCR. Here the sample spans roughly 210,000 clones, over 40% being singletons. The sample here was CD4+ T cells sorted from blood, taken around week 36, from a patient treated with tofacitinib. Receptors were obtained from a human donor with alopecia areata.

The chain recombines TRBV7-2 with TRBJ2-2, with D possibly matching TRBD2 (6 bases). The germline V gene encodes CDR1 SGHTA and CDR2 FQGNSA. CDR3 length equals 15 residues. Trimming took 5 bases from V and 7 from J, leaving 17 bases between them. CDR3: CASSPSGGSNGELFF. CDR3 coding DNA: TGTGCCAGCAGCCCCAGTGGGGGGTCCAACGGGGAGCTGTTTTTT.

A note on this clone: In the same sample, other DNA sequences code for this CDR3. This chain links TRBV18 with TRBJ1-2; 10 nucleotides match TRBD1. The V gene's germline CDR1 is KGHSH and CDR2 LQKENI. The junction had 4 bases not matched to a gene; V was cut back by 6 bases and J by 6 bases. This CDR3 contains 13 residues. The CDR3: CASSPGQGDGYTF. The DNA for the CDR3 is TGTGCCAGCTCGCCTGGACAGGGGGATGGCTACACCTTC.

CDR3 loop: CSVAQQGRKSYEQYF. DNA of the CDR3: TGCAGCGTTGCTCAACAGGGGCGGAAGTCCTACGAGCAGTACTTC. The chain carries TRBV29-1 and TRBJ2-5; TRBD1 matches 7 bases. With the DNA end fitting TRBJ2-7 better, the J assignment may be wrong. CDR1 is SQVTM and CDR2 is ANQGSEA in the germline V gene. This CDR3 comprises 15 residues.

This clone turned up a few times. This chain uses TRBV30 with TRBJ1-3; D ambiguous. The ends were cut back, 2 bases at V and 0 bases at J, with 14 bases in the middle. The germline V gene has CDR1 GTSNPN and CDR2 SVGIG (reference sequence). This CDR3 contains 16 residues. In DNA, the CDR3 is TGTGCCTGGAGTCCCCCGGGAATTAGCTCTGGAAACACCATATATTTT. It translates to CAWSPPGISSGNTIYF.

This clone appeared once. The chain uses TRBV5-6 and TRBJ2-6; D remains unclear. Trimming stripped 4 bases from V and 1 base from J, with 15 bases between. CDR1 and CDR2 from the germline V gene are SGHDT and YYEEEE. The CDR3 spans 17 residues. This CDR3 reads CASSPPVASSGANVLTF. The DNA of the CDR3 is TGTGCCAGCAGCCCGCCAGTGGCCTCTTCTGGGGCCAACGTCCTGACTTTC.

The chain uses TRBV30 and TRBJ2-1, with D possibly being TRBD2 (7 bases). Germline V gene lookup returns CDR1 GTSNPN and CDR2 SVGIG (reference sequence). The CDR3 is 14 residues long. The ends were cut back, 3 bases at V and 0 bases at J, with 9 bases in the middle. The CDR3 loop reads CAWRGGRSYNEQFF. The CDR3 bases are TGTGCCTGGAGGGGGGGGCGCTCCTACAATGAGCAGTTCTTC.

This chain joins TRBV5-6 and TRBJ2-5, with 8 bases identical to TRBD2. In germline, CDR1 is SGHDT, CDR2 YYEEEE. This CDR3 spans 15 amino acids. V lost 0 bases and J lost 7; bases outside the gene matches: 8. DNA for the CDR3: TGTGCCAGCAGCTTGGGTAGCGGGAAGACCGGGACCCAGTACTTC. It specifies CASSLGSGKTGTQYF.

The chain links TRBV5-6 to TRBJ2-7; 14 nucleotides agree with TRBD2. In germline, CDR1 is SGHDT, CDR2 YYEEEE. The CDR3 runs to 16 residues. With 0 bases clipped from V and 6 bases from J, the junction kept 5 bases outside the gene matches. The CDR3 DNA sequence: TGTGCCAGCAGCTTGGAGAGACTAGCGGGAGGGCTCGAGCAGTACTTC. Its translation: CASSLERLAGGLEQYF.

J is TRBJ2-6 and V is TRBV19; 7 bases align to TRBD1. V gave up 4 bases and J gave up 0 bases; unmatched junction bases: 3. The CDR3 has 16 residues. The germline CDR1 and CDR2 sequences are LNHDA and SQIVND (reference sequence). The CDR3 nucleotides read TGTGCCAGTAGTACGGGACAGCTCTCTGGGGCCAACGTCCTGACTTTC. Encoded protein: CASSTGQLSGANVLTF.

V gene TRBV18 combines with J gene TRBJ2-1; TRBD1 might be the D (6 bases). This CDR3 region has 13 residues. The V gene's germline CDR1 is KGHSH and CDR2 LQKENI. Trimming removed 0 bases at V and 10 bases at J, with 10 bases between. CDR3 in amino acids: CASSPPTGTEQFF. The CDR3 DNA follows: TGTGCCAGCTCACCACCGACAGGTACCGAGCAGTTCTTC.

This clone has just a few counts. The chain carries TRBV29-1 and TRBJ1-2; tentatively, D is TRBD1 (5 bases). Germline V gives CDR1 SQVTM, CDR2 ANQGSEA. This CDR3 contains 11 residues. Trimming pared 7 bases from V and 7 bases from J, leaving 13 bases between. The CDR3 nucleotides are TGCAGCGAGGGGACCCCGGCTGGCTACACCTTC. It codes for CSEGTPAGYTF.

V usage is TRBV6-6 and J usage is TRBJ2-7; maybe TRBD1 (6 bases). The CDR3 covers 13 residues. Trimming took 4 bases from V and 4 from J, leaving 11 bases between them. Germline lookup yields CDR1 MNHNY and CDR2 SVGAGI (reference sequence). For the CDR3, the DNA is TGTGCCAGCAGTTCATCGGACAGTTACGAGCAGTACTTC. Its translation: CASSSSDSYEQYF.